The present TCR beta chain was sequenced within a study of cytomegalovirus exposure and HLA in healthy donors. Germline trimming cut 4 bases from V and 3 bases from J; bases unmatched to any gene: 6. The CDR3 runs to 16 residues. The V gene's germline CDR1 is SGHRS and CDR2 YFSETQ. With 60 Vbeta and 13 Jbeta primers, the PCR was carried out. The data were produced by immunoSEQ multiplex PCR, yet TCRdb's version contains in-frame clones alone and is incomplete. The sample lists 80,000 to 90,000 clones, around 75% occurring once. This clone has only one observation. The chain recombines TRBV5-1 with TRBJ1-4; TRBD1 matches at 10 bases. This receptor was identified in a man aged 35 to 55 in good health and CMV-seronegative. Sequenced input: PBMCs. CDR3 loop: CASSTRQGAANEKLFF. As DNA, the CDR3 is TGCGCCAGCAGCACGCGACAGGGGGCGGCTAATGAAAAACTGTTTTTT.